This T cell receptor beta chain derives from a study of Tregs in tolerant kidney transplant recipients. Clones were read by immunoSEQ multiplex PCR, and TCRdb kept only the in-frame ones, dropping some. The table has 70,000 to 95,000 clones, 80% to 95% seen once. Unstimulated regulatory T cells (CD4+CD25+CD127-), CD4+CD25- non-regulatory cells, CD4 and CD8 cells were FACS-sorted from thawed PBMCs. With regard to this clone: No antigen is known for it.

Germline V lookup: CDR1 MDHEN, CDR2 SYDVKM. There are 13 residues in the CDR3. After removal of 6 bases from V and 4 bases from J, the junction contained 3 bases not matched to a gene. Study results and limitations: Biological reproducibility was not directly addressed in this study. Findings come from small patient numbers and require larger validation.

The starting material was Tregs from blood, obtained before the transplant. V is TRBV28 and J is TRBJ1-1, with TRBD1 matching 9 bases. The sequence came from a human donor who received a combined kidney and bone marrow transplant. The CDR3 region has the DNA TGTGCCAGCAGACAGACAGGGGGCACTGAAGCTTTCTTT. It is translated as CASRQTGGTEAFF.